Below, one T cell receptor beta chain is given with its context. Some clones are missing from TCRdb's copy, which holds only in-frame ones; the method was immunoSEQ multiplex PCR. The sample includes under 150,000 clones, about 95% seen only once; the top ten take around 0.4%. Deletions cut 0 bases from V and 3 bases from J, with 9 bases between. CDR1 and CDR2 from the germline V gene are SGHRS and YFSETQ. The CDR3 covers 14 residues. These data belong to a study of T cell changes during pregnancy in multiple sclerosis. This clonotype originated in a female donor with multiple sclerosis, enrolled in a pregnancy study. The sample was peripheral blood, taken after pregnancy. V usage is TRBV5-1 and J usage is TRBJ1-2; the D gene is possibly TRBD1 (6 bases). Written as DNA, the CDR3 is TGCGCCAGCAGCTTGGACAGGGATGACTATGGCTACACCTTC. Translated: CASSLDRDDYGYTF.